Listed below are T cell receptor beta chains from one sample, sequenced in a study of metastatic and nonmetastatic thyroid tumors. TCRdb called clones again from the PCR reads with MiXCR. Of around 6,400 clones in the sample, roughly 15% were seen once. Material for sequencing was tumor tissue. These receptors all stem from a male donor with papillary thyroid cancer or a benign thyroid nodule (not recorded which). Some clones in this sample may be carry-over from other donors' samples. CDR3s include the opening cysteine and the closing phenylalanine or tryptophan. The D gene is left open where the match is weak. Expanded clones are given a class, and other clones once, few, many or no size at all.

>TRBV30|TRBJ2-3|NA|many
CAWSVPSFRGGDTQYF
TGTGCCTGGAGTGTACCGTCCTTCAGGGGGGGCGATACGCAGTATTTT
>TRBV27|TRBJ2-1|NA|few
CAGKKGGSYNEQFF
TGTGCCGGAAAAAAGGGAGGTTCCTACAATGAGCAGTTCTTC
>TRBV20-1|TRBJ2-7|TRBD2|medium-sized
CSAREISGTNTYEQYF
TGCAGTGCTAGAGAGATCTCTGGGACTAACACCTACGAGCAGTACTTC
>TRBV30|TRBJ1-2|NA|many
CAWSVRILASDSYGYTF
TGTGCCTGGAGTGTACGAATTTTGGCCTCGGACAGCTATGGCTACACCTTC
>TRBV6-4|TRBJ2-2|NA|NA
CASSDSTDTGELFF
TGTGCCAGCAGTGACTCGACGGATACCGGGGAGCTGTTTTTT
>TRBV20-1|TRBJ2-7|NA|many
CSAPLAGSEQCF
TGCAGTGCTCCCCTGGCCGGGAGCGAGCAGTGCTTC
>TRBV15|TRBJ2-7|NA|medium-sized
CATSRDRGYEQYF
TGTGCCACCAGCAGAGATAGGGGGTACGAGCAGTACTTC
>TRBV6-4|TRBJ1-1|TRBD1|NA
CASSPSTGGAEAFF
TGTGCCAGCAGTCCTTCGACAGGGGGGGCTGAAGCTTTCTTT
>TRBV25-1|TRBJ1-6|NA|once
CASSEFRVYNSPLHF
TGTGCCAGCAGTGAATTTCGGGTTTACAATTCACCCCTCCACTTT
>TRBV27|TRBJ1-6|NA|medium-sized
CASSLVQGSLHF
TGTGCCAGCAGTTTAGTCCAGGGGTCCCTCCACTTT
>TRBV5-1|TRBJ1-1|NA|medium-sized
CASSYWGASEAFF
TGCGCCAGCAGCTACTGGGGAGCTTCTGAAGCTTTCTTT
>TRBV5-4|TRBJ2-5|TRBD1|many
CASSHRQGETQYF
TGTGCCAGCAGCCATAGACAGGGAGAGACCCAGTACTTC
>TRBV5-7|TRBJ2-7|TRBD1|NA
CASSWTGYGTYEQYF
TGTGCCAGCAGCTGGACAGGGTACGGTACCTACGAGCAGTACTTC
>TRBV28|TRBJ2-7|TRBD1|NA
CASSLSWGGQGKTYEQYF
TGTGCCAGCAGTTTGTCCTGGGGGGGACAGGGTAAAACGTACGAGCAGTACTTC
>TRBV30|TRBJ2-2|NA|many
CAVTNQGSGQLGNTGELFF
TGTGCCGTTACCAATCAGGGGTCGGGCCAGTTGGGGAACACCGGGGAGCTGTTTTTT
>TRBV6-5|TRBJ1-2|TRBD1|medium-sized
CASSYAGQGKANYGYTF
TGTGCCAGCAGTTATGCGGGACAGGGTAAAGCTAACTATGGCTACACCTTC
>TRBV10-2|TRBJ2-7|NA|medium-sized
CASSEGGSYEQYF
TGCGCCAGCAGTGAGGGAGGGTCCTACGAGCAGTACTTC
>TRBV20-1|TRBJ2-5|TRBD2|many
CSARGYRGASGRALETQYF
TGCAGTGCTAGAGGGTATCGGGGGGCTAGCGGGAGGGCCTTGGAGACCCAGTACTTC
>TRBV6-1|TRBJ1-5|TRBD1|large
CASSTKTGGLPQHF
TGTGCCAGCAGTACGAAGACAGGGGGTTTGCCCCAGCATTTT
>TRBV5-1|TRBJ2-2|NA|many
CASSPAGGGHTGELFF
TGCGCCAGCAGCCCCGCCGGGGGAGGCCACACCGGGGAGCTGTTTTTT
>TRBV7-8|TRBJ1-5|NA|many
CASSPSLRTSTHSNQPQHF
TGTGCCAGCAGCCCATCCCTACGGACGTCCACTCATAGCAATCAGCCCCAGCATTTT
>TRBV3-1|TRBJ2-7|NA|many
CASSFSSYEQYF
TGTGCCAGCAGTTTCTCCTCCTACGAGCAGTACTTC
>TRBV20-1|TRBJ2-7|TRBD1|medium-sized
CSARAQPGQGTVDEQYF
TGCAGTGCTAGAGCCCAACCGGGACAGGGAACTGTCGACGAGCAGTACTTC
>TRBV6-1|TRBJ1-1|NA|medium-sized
CASSELPGGTEAFF
TGTGCCAGCAGTGAACTCCCGGGGGGCACTGAAGCTTTCTTT
>TRBV2|TRBJ2-5|NA|medium-sized
CASSRGGRETQYF
TGTGCCAGCAGTAGAGGGGGTCGGGAGACCCAGTACTTC
>TRBV13|TRBJ2-3|NA|medium-sized
CASSPSMRLTDTQYF
TGTGCCAGCAGCCCCAGCATGCGCCTCACAGATACGCAGTATTTT
>TRBV6-2/TRBV6-3|TRBJ2-5|NA|few
CASSSPPSVIEETQYF
TGTGCCAGCAGTTCCCCCCCCTCCGTGATCGAAGAGACCCAGTACTTC
>TRBV3-1|TRBJ2-2|NA|many
CASSQDLGVWELFF
TGTGCCAGCAGCCAAGATCTTGGGGTTTGGGAGCTGTTTTTT
>TRBV29-1|TRBJ1-1|TRBD1|many
CSAVTGGRTEAFF
TGCAGCGCCGTTACAGGGGGCCGTACTGAAGCTTTCTTT
>TRBV7-9|TRBJ2-1|TRBD2|many
CASSLVAWREGGNEQFF
TGTGCCAGCAGCTTAGTAGCCTGGCGGGAGGGGGGTAATGAGCAGTTCTTC
>TRBV6-5|TRBJ1-1|NA|medium-sized
CASSYGGWSEAFF
TGTGCCAGCAGTTACGGGGGGTGGTCTGAAGCTTTCTTT
>TRBV5-6|TRBJ2-1|NA|many
CASSLNSGGTGHPGYNEQFF
TGTGCCAGCAGCTTGAACTCGGGGGGCACAGGTCACCCCGGCTACAATGAGCAGTTCTTC
>TRBV9|TRBJ1-1|NA|many
CASSVVSSTEAFF
TGTGCCAGCAGCGTAGTGTCGAGCACTGAAGCTTTCTTT
>TRBV20-1|TRBJ2-3|NA|medium-sized
CSARNPSTDTQYF
TGCAGTGCTAGAAACCCTAGCACAGATACGCAGTATTTT